This TCR beta chain was found in a study of identical twins. The V gene's germline CDR1 is DFQATT and CDR2 SNEGSKA (reference sequence). The CDR3 spans 11 residues. The ends were cut back, 5 bases at V and 2 bases at J, with 5 bases in the middle. In this sample, this clonotype turned up many times. TCRdb ran MiXCR on the 5' RACE reads and lists one entry per CDR3 protein. The table lists approximately 670,000 distinct CDR3 sequences, 6% to 6.5% of them singletons. No donor was unhealthy or non-Caucasian. This sequence joins TRBV20-1 and TRBJ2-3, with D uncertain. The sequenced sample was naive T cells sorted from blood. The clonotype comes from a man aged 18 to 29 in good health. The CDR3 DNA reads TGCAGTGCTGGAGTCACAGATACGCAGTATTTT. This encodes CSAGVTDTQYF.